This T cell receptor beta chain is from a study of shared clonotypes between healthy human individuals. Study-level background: The plates for each donor numbered three CD4 naive, three CD4 memory, two CD8 naive and one CD8 memory. Study-wide findings and caveats: Apart from blood, nothing was sampled; tissue repertoires likely differ. The naive CD4 repertoires of several donors were compared, and roughly 5.1% of clonotypes were shared.

As concerns this clone: Its antigen is still unknown.

The repertoire was sequenced with immunoSEQ multiplex PCR; TCRdb's copy has only in-frame clones and lacks some. Of hundreds of thousands of clones in the sample, around 86% were seen once. Germline CDR1 reads SQVTM; CDR2 reads ANQGSEA. Trimming left V 1 base short and J 1 base short, with 4 bases between. The CDR3 runs to 13 residues. The clonotype was recovered from a man in his late teens or twenties in good health. Specimen: memory CD8+ T cells sorted from blood. Subset here: CD45RO+ cells pooled with CCR7-negative TemRA cells. The chain combines TRBV29-1 with TRBJ2-2; D not certain. The CDR3 loop is CSVEGENTGELFF. The CDR3 coding sequence is TGCAGCGTTGAAGGGGAGAACACCGGGGAGCTGTTTTTT.